This is a list of T cell receptor beta chains from one sample in a study of OX40 agonist ivuxolimab in advanced cancers. The table came from immunoSEQ multiplex PCR; TCRdb's copy has only in-frame clones and leaves some out. The table includes fewer than 30,000 clones, over 75% detected once. The material sequenced was CD4+ or CD8+ T cells sorted from blood, taken in a trial of the OX40 agonist ivuxolimab. Receptors were obtained from an adult with an advanced solid tumor such as melanoma, head and neck, liver or kidney cancer. Both conserved end residues are part of each CDR3. The D gene is left open where the match is weak. Clone size is stated in some rows and not others, as once, few, many or a class when expanded.

>TRBJ1-1|NA|few|TRBV27
CASRLQETAEAFF
TGTGCCAGCAGGTTACAGGAGACGGCTGAAGCTTTCTTT
>TRBJ2-5|NA|NA|TRBV11-2
CASSPTVVVQETQYF
TGTGCCAGCAGCCCGACGGTGGTAGTCCAAGAGACCCAGTACTTC
>TRBJ1-6|TRBD1|NA|TRBV7-9
CASSPGQSISPLHF
TGTGCCAGCAGCCCGGGACAGTCAATTTCACCCCTCCACTTT
>TRBJ2-7|TRBD1|NA|TRBV28
CASSLALGQGMAEQYF
TGTGCCAGCAGCCTTGCTTTGGGACAGGGGATGGCCGAGCAGTACTTC
>TRBJ1-2|TRBD1|NA|TRBV27
CASSSQDRVYTF
TGTGCCAGCAGTTCTCAGGACAGGGTCTACACCTTC
>TRBJ2-1|TRBD2|NA|TRBV27
CASSSDKTSGGYNEQFF
TGTGCCAGCAGTTCCGACAAGACTAGCGGAGGGTACAATGAGCAGTTCTTC
>TRBJ2-1|NA|NA|TRBV28
CASSNGGSSYNEQFF
TGTGCCAGCAGCAACGGGGGTAGCTCCTACAATGAGCAGTTCTTC
>TRBJ1-5|NA|once|TRBV6-6
CASSYVGPNQPQHF
TGTGCCAGCAGTTACGTGGGGCCTAATCAGCCCCAGCATTTT
>TRBJ2-7|TRBD1|once|TRBV10-3
CAISVDRVLTYEQYF
TGTGCCATCAGTGTGGACAGGGTTTTAACCTACGAGCAGTACTTC
>TRBJ1-3|NA|once|TRBV7-2
CASSPYGNTIYF
TGTGCCAGCAGCCCCTATGGAAACACCATATATTTT
>TRBJ1-3|NA|NA|TRBV19
CASIGQGPGNTIYF
TGTGCCAGTATAGGCCAGGGGCCTGGAAACACCATATATTTT
>TRBJ1-1|NA|NA|TRBV15
CATSRDHGGLTEAFF
TGTGCCACCAGCAGAGATCATGGAGGGCTCACTGAAGCTTTCTTT
>TRBJ2-1|NA|NA|TRBV10-3
CAISLDSNYNEQFF
TGTGCCATCAGTTTGGACTCTAACTACAATGAGCAGTTCTTC
>TRBJ2-1|TRBD2|NA|TRBV9
CASSVGSGSSNEQFF
TGTGCCAGCAGCGTTGGTAGCGGGAGTTCAAATGAGCAGTTCTTC
>TRBJ2-5|NA|NA|TRBV19
CASSGPGVGETQYF
TGTGCCAGTAGTGGACCGGGGGTCGGAGAGACCCAGTACTTC
>TRBJ1-2|TRBD1|NA|TRBV6-5
CASSYRGQGVYGYTF
TGTGCCAGCAGTTACCGGGGACAGGGGGTCTATGGCTACACCTTC
>TRBJ1-2|NA|NA|TRBV11-2
CASSLRYTGTNGYTF
TGTGCCAGCAGCCTTCGCTATACAGGGACCAATGGCTACACCTTC
>TRBJ2-7|NA|NA|TRBV28
CASSPRGPYEQYF
TGTGCCAGCAGCCCCAGGGGCCCTTACGAGCAGTACTTC
>TRBJ1-5|NA|few|TRBV10-3
CAISDFKGRHNQPQHF
TGTGCCATCAGTGATTTTAAAGGGAGGCACAATCAGCCCCAGCATTTT
>TRBJ1-4|NA|NA|TRBV28
CASSLGGASDEKLFF
TGTGCCAGCAGTCTCGGGGGCGCATCGGACGAAAAACTGTTTTTT
>TRBJ2-1|NA|once|TRBV28
CASSSGGAYNEQFF
TGTGCCAGCAGTTCGGGTGGAGCCTACAATGAGCAGTTCTTC
>TRBJ1-4|NA|NA|TRBV5-1
CASSLARGPNEKLFF
TGCGCCAGCAGCTTGGCCCGCGGCCCTAATGAAAAACTGTTTTTT
>TRBJ2-5|NA|NA|TRBV29-1
CSVVVGETQYF
TGCAGCGTTGTAGTAGGAGAGACCCAGTACTTC
>TRBJ1-2|NA|NA|TRBV18
CASSPADTSLGYGYTF
TGTGCCAGCTCACCGGCCGACACGTCCCTTGGCTATGGCTACACCTTC
>TRBJ2-5|NA|NA|TRBV7-2
CASSQDPRQGTQYF
TGTGCCAGCAGCCAGGACCCCCGCCAAGGGACCCAGTACTTC
>TRBJ2-3|NA|NA|TRBV6-4
CASSQGLDSTDTQYF
TGTGCCAGCAGTCAAGGACTCGACTCCACAGATACGCAGTATTTT
>TRBJ2-4|NA|NA|TRBV28
CARRADPPKNIQYF
TGTGCCAGACGGGCAGACCCACCCAAAAACATTCAGTACTTC
>TRBJ2-7|TRBD2|NA|TRBV5-1
CASSFTTSGTPTYEQYF
TGCGCCAGCAGCTTTACCACTAGCGGGACCCCAACCTACGAGCAGTACTTC
>TRBJ1-1|NA|NA|TRBV4-3
CASSRNLNTEAFF
TGCGCCAGCAGCCGGAACCTGAACACTGAAGCTTTCTTT
>TRBJ2-7|NA|NA|TRBV7-3
CASSFSEGYEQYF
TGTGCCAGCAGCTTTTCAGAGGGATACGAGCAGTACTTC
>TRBJ2-3|NA|NA|TRBV5-1
CASSLADLTDTQYF
TGCGCCAGCAGCTTAGCAGACCTCACAGATACGCAGTATTTT
>TRBJ2-3|TRBD2|NA|TRBV19
CASSTLPGGRAGRGTQYF
TGTGCCAGTAGTACCCTACCGGGCGGGAGGGCCGGCAGGGGTACGCAGTATTTT
>TRBJ2-5|NA|NA|TRBV18
CASSPSVLDAGTQYF
TGTGCCAGCTCACCCTCGGTTCTTGACGCGGGAACCCAGTACTTC
>TRBJ2-2|TRBD1|NA|TRBV19
CASSIGGTGATGELFF
TGTGCCAGTAGTATAGGGGGGACAGGCGCCACCGGGGAGCTGTTTTTT
>TRBJ2-5|TRBD2|NA|TRBV4-1
CASSRGTSGRGFEETQYF
TGCGCCAGCAGCCGTGGGACTAGCGGGAGAGGCTTCGAAGAGACCCAGTACTTC
>TRBJ2-3|NA|NA|TRBV7-2
CASSSNRPSRPTTDTQYF
TGTGCCAGCAGCTCCAACCGACCCAGCCGACCAACCACGGATACGCAGTATTTT
>TRBJ2-1|NA|once|TRBV28
CASRHEGGPYNEQFF
TGTGCCAGCAGACATGAGGGGGGGCCATACAATGAGCAGTTCTTC